This TCR beta chain emerged from a study of T cells after yellow fever vaccination. Each CDR3 protein gets one entry after TCRdb re-called the 5' RACE reads with MiXCR. The sample consists of 500,000 to 650,000 distinct CDR3 sequences, about 13% of them appearing once. Germline CDR1 DFQATT, CDR2 SNEGSKA (reference sequence). There are 13 residues in the CDR3. Trimming removed 5 bases from V and 6 bases from J, with 17 bases in between. The chain carries TRBV20-1 and TRBJ2-7; D gene uncertain. Sequenced material: PBMCs, taken on the day of the yellow fever booster vaccination. The receptor was derived from a young man who received the YFV17D yellow fever vaccine. The CDR3 protein is CSAAGTSTFEQYF. DNA of the CDR3: TGCAGTGCTGCCGGAACCAGCACATTCGAGCAGTACTTC.